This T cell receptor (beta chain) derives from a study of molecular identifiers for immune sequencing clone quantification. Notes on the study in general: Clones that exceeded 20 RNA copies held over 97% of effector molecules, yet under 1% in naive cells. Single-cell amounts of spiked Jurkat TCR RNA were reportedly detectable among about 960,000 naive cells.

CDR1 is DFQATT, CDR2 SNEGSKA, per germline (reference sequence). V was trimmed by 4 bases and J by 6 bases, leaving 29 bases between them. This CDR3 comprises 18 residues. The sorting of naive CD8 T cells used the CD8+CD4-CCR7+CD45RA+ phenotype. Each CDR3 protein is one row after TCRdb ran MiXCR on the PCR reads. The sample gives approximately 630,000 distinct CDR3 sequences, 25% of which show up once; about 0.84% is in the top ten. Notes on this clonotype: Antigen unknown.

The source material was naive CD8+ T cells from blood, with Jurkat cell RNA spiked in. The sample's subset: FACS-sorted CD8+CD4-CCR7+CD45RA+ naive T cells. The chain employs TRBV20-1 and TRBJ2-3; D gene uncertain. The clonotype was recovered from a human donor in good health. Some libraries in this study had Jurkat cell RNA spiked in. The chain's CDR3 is CSAIIRDPVRFQADTQYF. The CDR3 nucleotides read TGCAGTGCTATAATAAGGGATCCGGTCAGGTTCCAAGCGGATACGCAGTATTTT.